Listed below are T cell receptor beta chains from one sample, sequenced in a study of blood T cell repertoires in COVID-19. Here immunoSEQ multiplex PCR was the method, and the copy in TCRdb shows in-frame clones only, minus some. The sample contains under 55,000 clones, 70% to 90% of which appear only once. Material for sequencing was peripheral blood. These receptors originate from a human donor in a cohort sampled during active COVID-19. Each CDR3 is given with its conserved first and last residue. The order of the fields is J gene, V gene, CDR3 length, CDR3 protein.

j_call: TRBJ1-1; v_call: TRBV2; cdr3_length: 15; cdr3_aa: CASSEYEGFGTEAFF
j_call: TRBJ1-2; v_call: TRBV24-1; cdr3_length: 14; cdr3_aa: CATSDLRASYGYTF
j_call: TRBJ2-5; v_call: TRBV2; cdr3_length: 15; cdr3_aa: CASSFNPGQQETQYF
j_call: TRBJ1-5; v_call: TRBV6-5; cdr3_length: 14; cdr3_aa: CASRTTGDSQPQHF
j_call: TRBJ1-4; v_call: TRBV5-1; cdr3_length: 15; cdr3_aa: CASSTTGTGSEKLFF
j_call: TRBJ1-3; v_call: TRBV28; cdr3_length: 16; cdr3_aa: CASSPPGQHSGNTIYF
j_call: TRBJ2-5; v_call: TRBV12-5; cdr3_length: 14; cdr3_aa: CASGLDRFQETQYF
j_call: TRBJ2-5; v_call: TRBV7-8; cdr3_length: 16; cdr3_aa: CASSNTGGLLQETQYF
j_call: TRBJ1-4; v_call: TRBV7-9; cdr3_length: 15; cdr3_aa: CASSSGTVSNEKLFF
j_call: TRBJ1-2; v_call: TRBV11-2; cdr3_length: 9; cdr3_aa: CASTFHYTF
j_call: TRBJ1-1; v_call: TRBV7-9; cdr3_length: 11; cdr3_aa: CASQGSTEAFF
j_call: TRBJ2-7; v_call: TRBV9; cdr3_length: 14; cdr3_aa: CASSARTEEYEQYF
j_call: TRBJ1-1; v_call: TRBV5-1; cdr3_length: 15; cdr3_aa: CASSFRTRGSLEAFF
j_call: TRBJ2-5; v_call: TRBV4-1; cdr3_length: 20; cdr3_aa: CASSETGTSGGAVSQETQYF
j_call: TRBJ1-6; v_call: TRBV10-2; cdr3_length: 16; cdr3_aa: CASRGRPNSYNSPLHF
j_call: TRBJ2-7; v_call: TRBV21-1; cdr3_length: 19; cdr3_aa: CASSTKNPVPGLAGGEQYF
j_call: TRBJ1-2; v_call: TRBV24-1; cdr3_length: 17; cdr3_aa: CATSERETTGTAYGYTF
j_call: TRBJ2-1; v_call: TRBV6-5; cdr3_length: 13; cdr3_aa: CASSYRGLNEQFF
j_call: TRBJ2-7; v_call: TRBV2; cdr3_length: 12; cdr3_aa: CASRDRDNEQYF
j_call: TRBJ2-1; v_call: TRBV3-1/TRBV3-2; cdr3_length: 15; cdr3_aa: CASSRRGTGNNEQFF
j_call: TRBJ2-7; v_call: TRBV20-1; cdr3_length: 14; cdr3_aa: CSASRAGASYEQYF
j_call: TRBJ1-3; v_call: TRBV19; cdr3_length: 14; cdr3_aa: CASSNGKGGNTIYF
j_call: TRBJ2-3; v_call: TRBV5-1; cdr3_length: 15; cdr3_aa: CASGISGGSTDTQYF
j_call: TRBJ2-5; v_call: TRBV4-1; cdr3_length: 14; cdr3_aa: CASSLKRDEETQYF
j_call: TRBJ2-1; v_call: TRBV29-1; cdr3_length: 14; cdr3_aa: CSAGLAGSVDEQFF
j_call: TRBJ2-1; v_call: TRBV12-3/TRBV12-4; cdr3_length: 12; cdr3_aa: CASSLAGTEQFF